The T cell receptor beta chain under discussion was sequenced for a study of vaccination and CD4 T cells after COVID-19 (dated by TCRdb to between 2022 and 2023). The study in broad terms: Convalescent patients had a positive SARS-CoV-2 result on nasal swab PCR, and of these patients, some ten had mild disease and one had severe disease. Six males and four females were included in the convalescent cohort, with two Hispanic individuals, seven Caucasians, two Asians and one multiracial person represented. Participants received two doses of either the Pfizer-BioNTech BNT162b2 vaccine (n=8) or the Moderna mRNA-1273 vaccine (n=2). Post-COVID blood samples from convalescent patients were collected a median of roughly 100 days after diagnosis, with a range of roughly 30 to 170 days. Post-vaccine blood samples were taken a median of 72 days after the second vaccine dose, with a range of about 13 to 250 days. The cultures were stimulated with overlapping spike peptide pools from SARS-CoV-2 and from the common cold coronaviruses HCoV-NL63, HCoV-OC43 and HCoV-229E. Control cultures received a CEFX viral epitope pool as the positive control, an HIV-1 Nef peptide pool as the negative control, or no peptide. In under twelve COVID-19 convalescent patients and a handful of infection-naive healthy vaccine recipients, researchers compared the spike-specific CD4+ TCR repertoire from before mRNA vaccination with the repertoire from after. Results the study describes overall, beyond this receptor: The median number of SARS-CoV-2-reactive clonotypes rose from fewer than 25 after infection to roughly 38 after vaccination, but the change was not significant. The number of convalescent patients in the study was relatively small, and the study did not examine early timepoints following natural infection. Among convalescent patients, a median around 86% of the SARS-CoV-2-reactive clones seen after vaccination appeared only after vaccination, which suggests priming specific to the vaccine. Of the vaccine-specific clones in convalescent patients, 304 of 307, or nearly all, reacted only to SARS-CoV-2 spike and did not cross-react with common cold coronaviruses.

Library generation was performed with PCR. DNA from cultured CD4+ T cells underwent TCR sequencing with the Oncomine TCR Beta short-read assay at the Johns Hopkins FTIC core. The QIAamp micro DNA kit was used to extract genomic DNA from the cultured CD4+ T cells. Oncomine TCR Beta libraries from cultured CD4+ T cells were pooled with unique dual indexes and sequenced on an Illumina iSeq 100. For the original study's pipeline: Non-productive sequences were removed, and CDR3s not starting with C, not ending with F or W, or shorter than 7 amino acids were discarded. The MANAFEST web application identified antigen-specific clonotypes by comparing peptide-stimulated wells against reference wells and other culture wells. An FDR below 0.05, an odds ratio above 5, and a productive frequency above 0.1% in at least two of three replicate wells were required for clones to be considered positive. Cross-reactive clonotypes were defined as significantly expanded in both SARS-CoV-2 spike wells and at least one common cold coronavirus spike condition. Using R version 3.6.1, CDR3 homology was evaluated through Levenshtein distances (stringdist) along with unrooted phylogenetic trees (ape). Using fastp trimming at Q25 and MiXCR clonotype assembly, TCRdb reanalyzed the public sequencing data and kept in-frame beta chains. Rows with a matching CDR3 protein are joined into one entry that keeps the most common DNA and genes. The authors' filters were not applied to this entry. Here the sample has approximately 15,000 distinct CDR3 sequences; about two fifths occur a single time. Clones ranked in the top ten supply roughly a fifth of the sample.

This sample's treatment or condition label indicates: roughly 10-day PBMC culture with coronavirus spike peptide pools or control peptides (ViraFEST assay). To expand antigen-specific T cells with peptide pools and then pick out the expanded clonotypes through TCR sequencing, the study relied on the ViraFEST assay. The convalescent patients' positive SARS-CoV-2 PCR tests were from March to December 2020, which was before the Alpha, Beta and Delta variants emerged in the United States. Over 1.5 million PBMCs per well were cultured in IMDM with 5% human AB serum and roughly 9.3 IU/ml IL-2, plus 10 ug/ml peptide pools. Half of the culture medium was replaced with fresh IL-2-containing medium on days 3 and 7. After about nine days of culture, CD4+ T cells were isolated by negative selection with the EasySep CD4+ T cell isolation kit. Ficoll-Paque Plus gradient centrifugation was used to isolate PBMCs from whole blood, and the isolated PBMCs were then either used fresh or cryopreserved at -140C. Triplicate wells were generally used for each culture condition.

For CDR1 and CDR2, the germline V gene lists SGHTA and FQGNSA. The junction shows trimming of 5 bases on V and 2 bases on J, plus 18 bases between the germline ends. The cysteine opens and the phenylalanine closes a CDR3 of 16 amino acids. Of all the DNA, just the CDR3 is kept, 48 bases in frame from base 1. Notes on this clonotype: Its antigen remains unidentified. Base qualities are not provided; no much larger clone lies one nucleotide away.

This clonotype was obtained from a human donor who had recovered from COVID-19. The sequencing used CD4+ T cells from blood, cultured in vitro, collected before SARS-CoV-2 vaccination. The chain is encoded by TRBV7-2 joined to TRBJ1-2, with the D gene too uncertain to name. CDR3 loop: CASSPPGHQTNYGYTF. The DNA reads TGTGCCAGCAGCCCCCCTGGGCATCAGACGAACTATGGCTACACCTTC.